This T cell receptor beta chain derives from a study of T cell repertoires in cytomegalovirus infection. TCRdb reprocessed the reads with MiXCR, giving one entry per CDR3 protein. Here the sample spans 300,000 to 400,000 distinct CDR3 sequences, 9.5% being singletons. This clonotype was seen ten or more times. V dropped 4 bases and J dropped 7 bases, with 2 bases sitting between them. Germline lookup yields CDR1 SGHTA and CDR2 FQGNSA. CDR3 size: 11 residues. The clonotype originates from a human donor in good health (CMV status not recorded). Some clones in this sample may be carry-over from other donors' samples. The specimen sequenced was PBMCs. The chain combines TRBV7-2 with TRBJ1-6; the D is unclear. The CDR3: CASSSNSPLHF. Written as DNA, the CDR3 is TGTGCCAGCAGCTCCAATTCACCCCTCCACTTT.